This TCR beta chain came from a study of CD8+ T cells in alopecia areata. Across the study: The percentage of affected scalp area served as the score of severity for treated patients.

cDNA prepared by RNA extraction and subsequent reverse transcription served as the template for sequencing. Sequenced by immunoSEQ multiplex PCR; TCRdb stores in-frame clones only, minus some. In the table there are 160,000 or so clones, around 71% of which are singletons. Treatment noted: oral pan-JAK inhibitor, 5-10 mg twice daily. Obtained from alopecia areata patients were lesional scalp punch biopsies along with peripheral blood. The germline gives CDR1 SGHTA, CDR2 FQGTGA. The CDR3 covers 15 residues. The V end lost 8 bases, the J end lost 0 bases, and 16 bases lay between the germline ends. The receptor was derived from a human donor with alopecia areata. The V gene is TRBV7-3, the J gene TRBJ2-5, with D perhaps given as TRBD1 or TRBD2 (6 bases each). The sequencing used CD4+ T cells sorted from blood, collected at week 4, from a patient treated with tofacitinib. The CDR3 here is CASRNSGAYQETQYF. The CDR3 bases are TGTGCCAGCCGGAATTCGGGGGCCTACCAAGAGACCCAGTACTTC.